This TCR beta chain stems from a study of cytomegalovirus exposure and HLA in healthy donors (dated by TCRdb to between 2016 and 2019). In the study overall: An earlier analysis of fewer than 750 of the donors reported approximately 300 Gb of sequence data and 117 million unique TCR beta sequences obtained from about 179 million T cells. In a later analysis, previously published TCR beta repertoires from 550 to 750 donors were re-analyzed and high-resolution HLA genotyping was added so that TCR occurrence patterns could be studied. In an earlier analysis of 587 of the donors, high-throughput TCR beta sequencing was used to judge whether each TCR beta V gene segment behaved as functional or pseudogenic. The study aimed to test whether signatures of past pathogen exposure could be identified by cataloging public T cell receptors. The number of donors typed differed by locus, with about 629-640 for A, B, C, DRB1 and DQB1, roughly 520 for DQA1, 606 for DPA1, and around 430 for DPB1. The study profiled the T cell repertoires of fewer than 850 subjects by immunosequencing and related them to cytomegalovirus serostatus. An early release covering some 640 HLA-typed donors comprised about 300 gigabases of sequencing data and approximately 85 million unique TCR sequences. Donor age, sex, ethnicity and CMV serostatus were collected together with the repertoire data. HLA typing covered class I and class II loci at four-digit resolution. Of the roughly 400 genotyped donors, over 70% fell in the genetic ancestry cluster associated with self-reported Caucasian donors. Five DR-DQ haplotypes were treated as single units for association and clustering because of strong linkage in the cohort. Rather than using new phenotypic data, the later analysis identified candidate immune exposures from TCR beta sequences and from how often those sequences occurred across donors. A later genetic analysis used genome-wide SNP genotypes for about three fifths of the roughly 700 donors, treating that subset as a discovery cohort. Besides the first cohort of approximately 710 subjects, a separate validation cohort made up of 95 to 150 different subjects was used. Every discovery cohort repertoire had been produced on one sequencing platform. On average, roughly 200,000 unique TCR beta nucleotide sequences were sequenced per donor among roughly 430 genotyped donors of the cohort, with approximately 18% of those sequences being non-productive. High-throughput TCR immunosequencing, statistical association of individual TCRs with disease status, and machine learning were combined to predict cytomegalovirus infection status. Broad study findings and their caveats: A later genetic analysis reported fewer N-insertions in productive TCRs among donors in an Asian-associated ancestry cluster than the roughly 700-donor mean. A later analysis associated about 17,000 TCR beta sequences with specific HLA alleles at a false discovery rate of 0.05. The sequencing pipeline was judged likely to have produced a cluster of highly shared sequence variants as a technical artifact. In both the original and validation cohorts, the classifier was reported to diagnose cytomegalovirus status with high specificity and sensitivity. The earlier analysis of 450 to 700 of the donors excluded approximately 15 rarely observed V segments, including chromosome 9 orphons, because counts were too low. In vitro tests confirmed that three of the cytomegalovirus-associated TCR beta chains recognize cytomegalovirus antigens. When HLA alleles, especially DR and DQ, strongly co-occurred, attributing TCR associations to individual alleles was difficult. Across donors, most TCR sequences were observed very rarely, whereas some public TCRs were present in many individuals. A later analysis reported that several top co-occurrence clusters appeared linked to parvovirus B19, influenza, CMV and Epstein-Barr virus. In the study, about 150 TCR beta chains were listed as associated with cytomegalovirus. An association between a missense DCLRE1C variant and V-gene and J-gene trimming of TCR beta chains was found in a later genetic analysis and replicated in an independent cohort. This cohort had only TCR beta chains sequenced, and the lack of alpha or paired-chain data limited which features could be detected. In a later analysis, the rate of TCR association differed among HLA loci, with DRB1 alleles having the most associated TCRs and HLA-C alleles having the fewest. Presence/absence analyses assumed roughly uniform sequencing depth across donors, an assumption that may not hold. CMV serostatus was the only immune exposure information available for the cohort. Most CMV-associated TCR beta chains appeared to be HLA-restricted in a later analysis, and the HLA associations seemed to be driven largely by CMV exposure. An earlier analysis of approximately 600 of the donors showed that most TCR beta V segments appeared in productive rearrangements either about 87% or about 30% of the time, which broadly matched IMGT annotations. The authors suggested that the approach could potentially be generalized to other disease states and immunological phenotypes. A further reported finding was that TCR beta sequences accurately predicted the HLA-A and HLA-B alleles for most subjects in the first cohort. Correlated functional status among segregating V segments might be attributable to linkage disequilibrium, but an unknown experimental factor could not be ruled out. Because HLA typing was unavailable for some donors at each locus, only the typed subset was used in association tests. In a later analysis, HLA-associated TCR beta chains showed more clonal expansion and lower generation probabilities than non-associated chains that were equally common.

The method behind the library was the immunoSEQ multiplex PCR assay. The multiplex PCR relied on a mix of 60 forward primers for TCR Vbeta segments and 13 reverse primers for TCR Jbeta segments. The CDR3 region of rearranged TCR beta genes was amplified from genomic DNA by a multiplex PCR assay. Amplified TCR beta libraries were sequenced as 87-base-pair reads on the Illumina HiSeq System. The authors processed their data as follows. In a later analysis, approximately 74 million unique TCR beta chains were counted across the 500 to 850 repertoires, and around 11 million of these chains were shared by at least two donors. Raw reads were error-corrected and collapsed into unique sequences by a nearest-neighbor algorithm in which closely related sequences were merged to remove PCR and sequencing errors. V, D and J gene segments were assigned by aligning CDR3 sequences to IMGT reference sequences. For a sequence to be retained, a match of at least six nucleotides was required to both a V gene segment and a J gene segment. A rearrangement counted as productive if the CDR3 had no stop codons and remained in frame with V and J, and every other rearrangement counted as non-productive. CDR3 was defined by IMGT convention, running from the second conserved V-encoded cysteine to the conserved J-encoded phenylalanine. The earlier analysis of approximately 590 of the donors excluded any sequence lacking an unambiguous match to a single V gene segment. An earlier analysis of a few hundred of the donors called V segments functional above 56.7% productive rearrangements and segregating when the between-donor standard deviation exceeded 5%. A statistical classification framework was built to diagnose cytomegalovirus status from the catalog of TCR beta chain sequences. In a later analysis, TCR nucleotide sequences were compared against IMGT/GENE-DB human TR gene sequences so that V and J genes could be assigned. Using the TCRdist pipeline, a later analysis assigned CDR3 sequences along with most-parsimonious VDJ recombination scenarios. In a later analysis, each TCR beta chain was defined by its CDR3 amino acid sequence together with its V-gene family, and reads lacking a unique V-gene family were excluded. In a later analysis, approximately 640 highly shared, low-generation-probability nucleotide sequences were removed to address suspected cross-contamination and a sequencing artifact. A later analysis calculated a clonal expansion index for each public chain from normalized within-repertoire ranks of inferred template counts. Generation probabilities in a later analysis came from a VDJ recombination model fitted to out-of-frame rearrangements, and those results were checked against IGoR. Hypergeometric tests were used in a later analysis to score TCR-TCR, TCR-HLA and TCR-CMV co-occurrence, with a repertoire-size bias correction applied to the TCR pairs. False discovery rates were estimated in a later analysis by permuting HLA or CMV assignments 20 times. In a later analysis, co-occurring TCRs were grouped with DBSCAN, and TCRdist sequence similarity was added when clustering was performed within HLA-allele-positive subsets. For co-occurrence clustering, repertoires with fewer than 30,000 or more than 120,000 public chains were excluded, along with four to six repertoires with anomalous nucleotide sharing. What TCRdb holds here is the immuneACCESS table cut down to in-frame rearrangements. Part of the clones is not present; checked against another copy, under half of the missing clones reflect an unresolved V gene, and the others are unexplained. The V and J calls and clone size are taken from that table; D and trimming were inferred from the DNA. The sample's own table lists approximately 120,000 clones. The top ten constitute around 2.7% of the sample.

As for this clone: What antigen it recognizes has not been identified.

In total, about 650 healthy bone marrow donors made up the cohort. At the time of sampling, every cohort member was nominally healthy, though immune exposures that went unrecorded were likely present. The donor was CMV seronegative and was included in the group of hundreds of seronegative cohort members. A peripheral blood sample was provided by each donor, and peripheral blood mononuclear cells were used for TCR beta sequencing. Genomic DNA was extracted from the blood cell samples with the Qiagen DNeasy Blood Extraction Kit. The sequenced sample consisted of PBMCs. This sequence was found in a man aged 25-45 years in good health and CMV-seronegative.

The DNA reads as follows: TGTGCCACCAGTATGAAGCGGGAGGGCCGGGACGAGCAGTACTTC. Translated, this is CATSMKREGRDEQYF. In this chain, TRBV15 is recombined with TRBJ2-7; TRBD2 lines up with 10 middle nucleotides. Per the germline V gene (reference sequence), LNHNV is the CDR1 and YYDKDF is the CDR2. Trimming leaves V shorter by 6 bases and J shorter by 5 bases, with the junction holding 10 bases beyond the gene matches. The CDR3 holds 15 amino acids from the cysteine to the phenylalanine. CDR3 DNA only is kept here, 45 bases in frame from base 1.